The sequence of this T cell receptor (beta chain) was determined in a study of blood T cell repertoires in COVID-19. Background on the study: PBMCs, B-cell-depleted T cells, or T cells were the source of the cDNA or gDNA that made up the material.

With 3 bases removed from V and 7 bases from J, the gap between germline ends came to 13 bases. The CDR3 extends over 14 amino acids. Germline lookup yields CDR1 LNHDA and CDR2 SQIVND (reference sequence). The count of this clone is one. Clones were read by immunoSEQ multiplex PCR, and TCRdb kept only the in-frame ones, dropping some. Of approximately 38,000 clones in the sample, approximately 90% are singletons; the top ten hold 8.5% to 10%. Specimen: peripheral blood. The origin of this receptor is a man aged 25 to 45 with active or convalescent COVID-19. The chain carries TRBV19 and TRBJ1-5; D perhaps matches TRBD1 (5 bases). The CDR3 loop reads CASSIGGGGQPQHF. CDR3 nucleotides: TGTGCCAGTAGTATCGGGGGGGGAGGGCAGCCCCAGCATTTT.